This TCR beta chain stems from a study of blood T cell repertoires in COVID-19. V dropped 5 bases and J dropped 1 base, with 9 bases sitting between them. Germline CDR1 and CDR2: MNHNY and SVGAGI (reference sequence). This CDR3 region has 14 residues. TCRdb's table, derived via immunoSEQ multiplex PCR, lists solely in-frame clones and lacks some. The top ten clones hold approximately 1.5% of a sample with 31,000 or so clones, around 87% of them seen once. Source material: peripheral blood. This TCR derives from a man in his fifties or sixties with active COVID-19. The V gene is TRBV6-6, the J gene TRBJ1-5; possible D gene TRBD1, 5 bases. The CDR3 loop reads CASSRQKSNQPQHF. The CDR3 DNA reads TGTGCCAGCAGTCGACAGAAGAGCAATCAGCCCCAGCATTTT.